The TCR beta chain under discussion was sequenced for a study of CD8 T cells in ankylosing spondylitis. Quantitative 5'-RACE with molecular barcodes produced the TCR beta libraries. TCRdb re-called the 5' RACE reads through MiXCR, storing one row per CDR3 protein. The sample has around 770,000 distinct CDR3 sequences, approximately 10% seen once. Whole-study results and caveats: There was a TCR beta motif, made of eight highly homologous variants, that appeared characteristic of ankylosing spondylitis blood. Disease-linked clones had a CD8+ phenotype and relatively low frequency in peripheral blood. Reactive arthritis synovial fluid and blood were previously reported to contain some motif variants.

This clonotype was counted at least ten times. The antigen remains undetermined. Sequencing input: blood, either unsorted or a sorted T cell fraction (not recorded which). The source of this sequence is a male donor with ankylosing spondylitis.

This CDR3 is CAISELTEAFF. In DNA, the CDR3 is TGTGCCATCAGTGAGTTGACTGAAGCTTTCTTT. This chain links TRBV10-3 with TRBJ1-1; unclear D gene. CDR1 and CDR2 (germline): ENHRY, SYGVKD. The CDR3 loop spans 11 amino acids. Trimming took off 1 base at V and 5 bases at J, with 2 bases between the two ends.